Below are 14 T cell receptor beta chains sequenced from a single sample in a study of blood T cell repertoires in COVID-19. The table came from immunoSEQ multiplex PCR; TCRdb's copy has only in-frame clones and leaves some out. The data show more than 300,000 clones, 70% to 90% seen once. The specimen sequenced was PBMCs or T cells enriched from blood (not recorded which). Receptors were obtained from a man aged 30-40 years who had recovered from COVID-19.

The chain combines TRBV11-3 with TRBJ2-3; 10 bases are shared with TRBD2. With V trimmed by 5 bases and J by 0 bases, 14 bases remained unmatched. Germline V lookup: CDR1 SGHNT, CDR2 YENEEA. The length of the CDR3 is 19 residues. This chain's CDR3 is CASSIKRTSGGGSTDTQYF. CDR3 nucleotides: TGTGCCAGCAGCATAAAAAGGACTAGCGGAGGGGGGAGCACAGATACGCAGTATTTT. Variable domain in full (rest from reference TRBV11-3 and TRBJ2-3): EAGVVQSPRYKIIEKKQPVAFWCNPISGHNTLYWYLQNLGQGPELLIRYENEEAVDDSQLPKDRFSAERLKGVDSTLKIQPAELGDSAVYLCASSIKRTSGGGSTDTQYFGPGTRLTVL.

This clone was picked up a small number of times. CDR3 region: CASSLVASGETQETQYF. CDR3 DNA: TGCGCCAGCAGCTTGGTAGCTAGCGGGGAAACCCAAGAGACCCAGTACTTC. This chain uses TRBV5-1 with TRBJ2-5; 9 bases agree with TRBD2. V shed 0 bases, J shed 1 base, and the junction held 7 bases outside the gene matches. The CDR3 spans 17 residues. CDR1 and CDR2 (germline): SGHRS, YFSETQ.

The chain is built from TRBV27 and TRBJ1-6; tentative D call: TRBD1 (5 bases). The germline V gene encodes CDR1 MNHEY and CDR2 SMNVEV (reference sequence). The CDR3 consists of 12 residues. V lost 5 bases, J lost 10 bases, and 9 bases lay in between. The CDR3 bases are TGTGCCAGCAGTATTACAGGATCACCCCTCCACTTT. It is translated as CASSITGSPLHF.

This chain joins TRBV5-1 and TRBJ1-2; 12 positions match TRBD1. CDR1 SGHRS and CDR2 YFSETQ come from the germline V gene. V lost 4 bases to trimming and J lost 6 bases; unmatched junction nucleotides: 10. The CDR3 runs to 16 residues. CDR3 DNA sequence: TGCGCCAGCAGCCAGGTGCCGGGACAGGGGGCAGATGGCTACACCTTC. Residues: CASSQVPGQGADGYTF.

J is TRBJ2-3 and V is TRBV10-3; D might be TRBD2 (5 bases). The CDR3 runs to 14 residues. Trimming removed 6 bases from V and 6 bases from J, with 16 bases in between. Germline V CDR1 and CDR2: ENHRY, SYGVKD. The DNA of the CDR3 is TGTGCCATCAGCCCCTTTCGGGGTGCGGATACGCAGTATTTT. It specifies CAISPFRGADTQYF.

Here the CDR3 DNA reads TGTGCCAGCAGTTTATTCGCTACAGGGGTTGGTTATGGCTACACCTTC. Its protein product is CASSLFATGVGYGYTF. The chain combines TRBV27 with TRBJ1-2; 7 positions agree with TRBD1. There are 16 residues in the CDR3. CDR1 and CDR2 from the germline V gene are MNHEY and SMNVEV (reference sequence). V gave up 1 base and J gave up 5 bases; unmatched junction bases: 10.

The V call is TRBV10-1, the J call TRBJ2-2; 8 bases line up with TRBD1. The CDR3 is 16 residues long. Trimming removed 3 bases from V and 10 bases from J; junction bases left unmatched: 13. The germline V gene encodes CDR1 WNHNN and CDR2 SYGVQD (reference sequence). For the CDR3, the DNA is TGCGCCAGCAGTGATCCCAGGACAGGGAATGTACTGGAGCTGTTTTTT. Translated, it gives CASSDPRTGNVLELFF.

CDR3 sequence: CASRGTSLEETQYF. For the CDR3, the DNA is TGTGCCAGCAGGGGGACTAGTTTAGAAGAGACCCAGTACTTC. The chain couples TRBV2 to TRBJ2-5; TRBD2 matches 8 bases. CDR3 length equals 14 residues. V gave up 6 bases and J gave up 3 bases; unmatched junction bases: 6. CDR1 and CDR2 from the germline V gene are SNHLY and FYNNEI.

The chain couples TRBV30 to TRBJ1-1; a weak D match, TRBD1 (5 bases). The CDR3 has 12 amino acids. The V gene's germline CDR1 is GTSNPN and CDR2 SVGIG (reference sequence). Deletions cut 2 bases from V and 10 bases from J, with 14 bases between. CDR3 protein: CAWSLGGMGAFF. Here the CDR3 DNA reads TGTGCCTGGAGTCTGGGGGGTATGGGAGCTTTCTTT.

This clone was detected only a few times. V gene TRBV10-1 combines with J gene TRBJ2-2, with D possibly being TRBD1 (6 bases). Germline-derived CDR1 and CDR2 are WNHNN and SYGVQD (reference sequence). Trimming shortened V by 8 bases and J by 4 bases, and 23 bases separated the two germline ends. This CDR3 region has 17 residues. The DNA of the CDR3 is TGCGCCAGCGGGGGCGAAGGTGGCTACTGGGGCACCGGGGAGCTGTTTTTT. It yields the protein CASGGEGGYWGTGELFF.

This clone was picked up one time. The chain carries TRBV20-1 and TRBJ2-7, with D tentatively TRBD2 (5 bases). The V end was cut by 6 bases, the J end by 4 bases, with 10 bases between. This CDR3 comprises 11 residues. The germline V gene has CDR1 DFQATT and CDR2 SNEGSKA (reference sequence). The CDR3 bases are TGCAGTGCCCTTAGCGCTTACGAGCAGTACTTC. Its protein is CSALSAYEQYF.

The count of this clone is one. The chain recombines TRBV2 with TRBJ2-1; 14 bases agree with TRBD2. V gave up 5 bases and J gave up 4 bases; unmatched junction bases: 1. Per germline, CDR1 SNHLY and CDR2 FYNNEI. The CDR3 loop spans 15 amino acids. CDR3 sequence: CASSRLAGGYNEQFF. The CDR3 region has the DNA TGTGCCAGCAGTCGACTAGCGGGAGGGTACAATGAGCAGTTCTTC.

The chain carries TRBV4-1 and TRBJ1-6, with D possibly matching TRBD1 (6 bases). The CDR3 totals 15 residues. V dropped 4 bases and J dropped 9 bases, with 16 bases sitting between them. Germline loops: CDR1 MGHRA, CDR2 YSYEKL. DNA for the CDR3: TGCGCCAGCAGCCGAGAAGGGACAAGGTTTTCACCCCTCCACTTT. Its translation: CASSREGTRFSPLHF.

The chain uses TRBV23-1 and TRBJ2-7, with D tentatively TRBD1 (5 bases). TRBV23-1 is flagged as an ORF with uncertain function. The CDR3 runs to 16 residues. V lost 2 bases to trimming and J lost 4 bases, with 18 bases between them. CDR3 protein: CASSQQILDIGYEQYF. CDR3 nucleotide sequence: TGCGCCAGCAGTCAACAAATACTGGACATCGGGTACGAGCAGTACTTC.